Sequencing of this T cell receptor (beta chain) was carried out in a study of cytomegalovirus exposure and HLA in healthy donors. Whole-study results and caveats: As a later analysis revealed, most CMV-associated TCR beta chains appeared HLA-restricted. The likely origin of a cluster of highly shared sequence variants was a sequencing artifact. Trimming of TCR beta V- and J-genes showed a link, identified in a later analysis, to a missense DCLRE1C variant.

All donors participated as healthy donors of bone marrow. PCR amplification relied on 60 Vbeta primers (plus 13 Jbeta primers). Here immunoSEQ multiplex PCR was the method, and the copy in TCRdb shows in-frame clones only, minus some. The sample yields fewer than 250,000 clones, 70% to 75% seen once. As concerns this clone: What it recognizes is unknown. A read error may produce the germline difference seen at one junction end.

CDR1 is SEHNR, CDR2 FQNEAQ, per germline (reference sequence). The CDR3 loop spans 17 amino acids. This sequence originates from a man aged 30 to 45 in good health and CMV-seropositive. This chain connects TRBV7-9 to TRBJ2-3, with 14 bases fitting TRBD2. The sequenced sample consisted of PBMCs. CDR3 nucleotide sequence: TGTTCCAGCAGCTTATCGACTAGCGGGGGGGCCATAGATACGCAGTATTTT. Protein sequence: CSSSLSTSGGAIDTQYF.